Listed below are T cell receptor beta chains from one sample, sequenced in a study of post-analysis software for immune sequencing data. TCRdb passed the PCR reads through MiXCR, listing each CDR3 protein once. The sample holds roughly 730,000 distinct CDR3 sequences; 25% to 30% are singletons and the top ten take roughly 0.53%. Sequenced input: blood. The receptors stem from a girl under 18 with multiple sclerosis. Both conserved end residues are part of each CDR3. Fields, in order: CDR3 length, D gene, clone size, J gene, V gene, CDR3 protein, CDR3 DNA. D genes are given only for firm matches. Part of the rows lack a size; the others show once, few, many or a class for expanded clones.

>15|TRBD2|-|TRBJ2-1|TRBV20-1
CSARGSRGGYNEQFF
TGCAGTGCTAGGGGGTCGCGGGGGGGCTACAATGAGCAGTTCTTC
>15|TRBD1|-|TRBJ2-7|TRBV2
CASRRDRALGYEQYF
TGTGCCAGCAGGAGGGACAGGGCCCTGGGTTACGAGCAGTACTTC
>13|-|-|TRBJ1-1|TRBV6-5
CASSYSLPAEAFF
TGTGCCAGCAGTTATTCCCTACCCGCTGAAGCTTTCTTT
>18|TRBD2|-|TRBJ2-3|TRBV4-3
CASSQGFGLAGARDTQYF
TGCGCCAGCAGCCAAGGGTTCGGCCTAGCGGGAGCGAGAGATACGCAGTATTTT
>15|TRBD2|-|TRBJ2-3|TRBV9
CASSVKTSGTDTQYF
TGTGCCAGCAGCGTTAAGACTAGCGGCACAGATACGCAGTATTTT
>17|-|-|TRBJ2-2|TRBV5-1
CASSTPGNRPYTGELFF
TGCGCCAGCAGCACCCCGGGGAACAGGCCGTACACCGGGGAGCTGTTTTTT
>13|-|many|TRBJ2-1|TRBV29-1
CSVGRGEGREQFF
TGCAGCGTGGGCCGGGGCGAGGGCCGGGAGCAGTTCTTC
>14|-|-|TRBJ1-1|TRBV5-1
CASSLEQGFTEAFF
TGCGCCAGCAGCTTGGAACAGGGATTCACTGAAGCTTTCTTT
>12|-|few|TRBJ2-1|TRBV9
CASSVRAHEQFF
TGTGCCAGCAGCGTTAGGGCCCACGAGCAGTTCTTC
>15|TRBD1|many|TRBJ1-4|TRBV29-1
CSVVFPGQPNEKLFF
TGCAGCGTTGTATTCCCGGGACAGCCTAATGAAAAACTGTTTTTT
>13|-|few|TRBJ2-5|TRBV9
CASSVVGKETQYF
TGTGCCAGCAGCGTAGTGGGAAAGGAGACCCAGTACTTC
>13|-|few|TRBJ2-5|TRBV20-1
CSASLGGQETQYF
TGCAGTGCTAGTCTCGGGGGACAAGAGACCCAGTACTTC
>12|-|-|TRBJ2-1|TRBV20-1
CSASTGAQEQFF
TGCAGTGCATCGACTGGGGCGCAGGAGCAGTTCTTC
>17|TRBD1|-|TRBJ2-6|TRBV7-2
CASSLRQGAQGANVLTF
TGTGCCAGCAGCTTGCGACAGGGGGCGCAAGGGGCCAACGTCCTGACTTTC
>14|-|few|TRBJ2-6|TRBV19
CASMGPSGANVLTF
TGTGCCAGTATGGGTCCGTCAGGGGCCAACGTCCTGACTTTC
>15|-|-|TRBJ2-7|TRBV2
CASNPDRGPFYEQYF
TGTGCCAGCAACCCGGACCGCGGACCATTCTACGAGCAGTACTTC
>16|TRBD2|-|TRBJ2-2|TRBV25-1
CASSDLTSGNTGELFF
TGTGCCAGCAGTGATTTGACTAGCGGGAACACCGGGGAGCTGTTTTTT
>12|-|-|TRBJ2-6|TRBV7-8
CASRFGANVLTF
TGTGCCAGCAGGTTCGGGGCCAACGTCCTGACTTTC
>15|TRBD1|-|TRBJ1-1|TRBV20-1
CSARRGGGANTEAFF
TGCAGTGCCAGGCGAGGGGGCGGTGCGAACACTGAAGCTTTCTTT
>15|TRBD2|-|TRBJ2-2|TRBV6-2/TRBV6-3
CASSRGSGRTGELFF
TGTGCCAGCAGTCGGGGTAGCGGGAGGACCGGGGAGCTGTTTTTT
>14|TRBD1|few|TRBJ1-2|TRBV28
CASSDRVENYGYTF
TGTGCCAGCAGTGACAGGGTGGAGAACTATGGCTACACCTTC
>19|TRBD2|-|TRBJ2-7|TRBV6-2/TRBV6-3
CASSYSNFGLAGTRYEQYF
TGTGCCAGCAGTTACTCGAATTTCGGGCTAGCGGGGACCCGCTACGAGCAGTACTTC
>14|-|-|TRBJ2-5|TRBV27
CASSHPGSWETQYF
TGTGCCAGCAGTCACCCGGGCAGTTGGGAGACCCAGTACTTC
>17|-|many|TRBJ2-1|TRBV12-3/TRBV12-4
CASSLLGLWGAYNEQFF
TGTGCCAGCAGTTTGTTGGGACTCTGGGGGGCCTACAATGAGCAGTTCTTC
>16|TRBD1|few|TRBJ2-7|TRBV5-6
CASRETGDPSTYEQYF
TGTGCCAGCAGAGAAACAGGGGACCCTAGCACCTACGAGCAGTACTTC
>14|TRBD2|few|TRBJ2-7|TRBV20-1
CSAIPLAGYYEQYF
TGCAGTGCGATACCCCTAGCGGGATACTACGAGCAGTACTTC
>16|TRBD1|-|TRBJ1-1|TRBV5-1
CASSPTRTGGNTEAFF
TGCGCCAGCAGCCCTACCCGGACAGGAGGGAACACTGAAGCTTTCTTT
>13|TRBD1|few|TRBJ2-5|TRBV20-1
CSATGTVQETQYF
TGCAGTGCTACTGGGACAGTCCAAGAGACCCAGTACTTC
>17|-|few|TRBJ2-1|TRBV7-2
CASSLDPGAGTYNEQFF
TGTGCCAGCAGCTTAGATCCGGGGGCGGGGACCTACAATGAGCAGTTCTTC
>14|-|few|TRBJ1-3|TRBV6-6
CASSYSYPSNTIYF
TGTGCCAGCAGTTACTCGTATCCATCAAACACCATATATTTT
>17|TRBD2|few|TRBJ2-3|TRBV20-1
CSASPFVSGGLGDTQYF
TGCAGTGCTAGCCCTTTCGTTAGCGGGGGGCTCGGAGATACGCAGTATTTT
>16|TRBD1|-|TRBJ1-5|TRBV7-2
CASSSGQGARDQPQHF
TGTGCCAGCAGCTCGGGACAGGGGGCAAGGGATCAGCCCCAGCATTTT
>14|-|few|TRBJ2-5|TRBV28
CASSPGDPRETQYF
TGTGCCAGCAGCCCTGGGGACCCCCGCGAGACCCAGTACTTC
>10|-|few|TRBJ1-2|TRBV20-1
CSAREGDYTF
TGCAGTGCTAGAGAGGGGGACTACACCTTC
>11|-|many|TRBJ2-7|TRBV20-1
CSAGGPYEQYF
TGCAGTGCCGGGGGCCCCTACGAGCAGTACTTC
>14|-|-|TRBJ1-2|TRBV20-1
CSATNRETNYGYTF
TGCAGTGCTACGAACAGAGAGACTAACTATGGCTACACCTTC
>19|TRBD1|few|TRBJ1-2|TRBV7-9
CASSLIDWTGRFRYYGYTF
TGTGCCAGCAGCTTAATTGATTGGACAGGGAGGTTTAGGTACTATGGCTACACCTTC
>15|TRBD2|-|TRBJ2-1|TRBV7-9
CASSWVREFYNEQFF
TGTGCCAGCAGCTGGGTGCGGGAGTTTTACAATGAGCAGTTCTTC
>14|TRBD1|-|TRBJ1-5|TRBV12-3/TRBV12-4
CASRGTGGYAPQHF
TGTGCCAGCAGGGGAACAGGGGGCTATGCGCCCCAGCATTTT
>16|TRBD1|-|TRBJ2-2|TRBV7-2
CASSTYRGRITGELFF
TGTGCCAGCAGCACCTACAGGGGGCGGATCACCGGGGAGCTGTTTTTT
>18|TRBD1|-|TRBJ2-1|TRBV7-2
CASSLGLRDSLPYNEQFF
TGTGCCAGCAGCTTAGGGCTCCGGGACAGTCTCCCCTACAATGAGCAGTTCTTC